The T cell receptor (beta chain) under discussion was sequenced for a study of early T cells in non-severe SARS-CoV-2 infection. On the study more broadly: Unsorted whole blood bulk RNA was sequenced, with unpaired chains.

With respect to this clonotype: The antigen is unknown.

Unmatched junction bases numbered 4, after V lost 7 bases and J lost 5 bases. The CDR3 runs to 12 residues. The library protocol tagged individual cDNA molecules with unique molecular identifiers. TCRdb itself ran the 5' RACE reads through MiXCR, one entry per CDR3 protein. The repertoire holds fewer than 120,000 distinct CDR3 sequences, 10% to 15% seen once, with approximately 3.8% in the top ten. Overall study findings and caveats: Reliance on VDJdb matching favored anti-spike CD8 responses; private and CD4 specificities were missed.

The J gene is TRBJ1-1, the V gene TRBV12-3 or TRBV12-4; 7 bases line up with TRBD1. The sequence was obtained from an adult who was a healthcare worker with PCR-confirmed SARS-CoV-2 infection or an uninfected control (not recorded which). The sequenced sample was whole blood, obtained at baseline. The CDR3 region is CASIGQVTEAFF. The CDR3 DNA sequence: TGTGCCAGCATCGGACAGGTGACTGAAGCTTTCTTT.